This is a list of T cell receptor beta chains from one sample in a study of OX40 agonist ivuxolimab in advanced cancers. The protocol was immunoSEQ multiplex PCR, while the TCRdb copy is restricted to in-frame clones and leaves out a portion. Among some 59,000 clones listed, approximately 90% were seen once. The sequencing here drew on CD4+ or CD8+ T cells sorted from blood, taken in a trial of the OX40 agonist ivuxolimab. These receptors all come from an adult with an advanced solid tumor such as melanoma, head and neck, liver or kidney cancer. CDR3s include the opening cysteine and the closing phenylalanine or tryptophan. A D gene is named only where the DNA matches it firmly. Only some rows state a clone size, as once, few, many or a class for expanded clones.

V gene	J gene	CDR3 length	D gene	clone size	CDR3 DNA	CDR3 protein
TRBV19	TRBJ1-5	17	.	.	TGTGCCAGTAGTATATTTTATGGTCCAGGGCAGGATCAGCCCCAGCATTTT	CASSIFYGPGQDQPQHF
TRBV28	TRBJ1-3	14	.	.	TGTGCCAGCCTGGGGGGGAACTCTGGAAACACCATATATTTT	CASLGGNSGNTIYF
TRBV12-5	TRBJ2-3	13	TRBD2	.	TGTGCTAGTGGGGTAGCGGGGGGAGATACGCAGTATTTT	CASGVAGGDTQYF
TRBV28	TRBJ2-7	17	.	.	TGTGCCAGCAGTTTACGGATTACTCGACAGGTCCCGTACGAGCAGTACTTC	CASSLRITRQVPYEQYF
TRBV9	TRBJ1-2	15	.	.	TGTGCCAGCAGCGTAGTAGGGGTTGGCGGATATGGCTACACCTTC	CASSVVGVGGYGYTF
TRBV7-8	TRBJ2-7	13	.	.	TGTGCCAGCACCCCCGAAAGAGCCTACGAGCAGTACTTC	CASTPERAYEQYF
TRBV6-5	TRBJ2-5	15	TRBD2	.	TGTGCCAGCAGTTACTCGGGCGGGGGCCAAGAGACCCAGTACTTC	CASSYSGGGQETQYF
TRBV13	TRBJ2-7	13	.	.	TGTGCCAGCAGCTTAGGGAGCTCCTACGAGCAGTACTTC	CASSLGSSYEQYF
TRBV27	TRBJ2-1	16	.	.	TGTGCCAGCAACCTAAATAGCTTGGTCGGTACCGGTGAGCAGTTCTTC	CASNLNSLVGTGEQFF
TRBV6-1	TRBJ1-6	15	.	many	TGTGCCAGCAGTGCGGGACTGGGAGATAATTCACCCCTCCACTTT	CASSAGLGDNSPLHF
TRBV9	TRBJ2-1	15	.	.	TGTGCCAGCAGTCTCTCGGGAATGATGGAGACTGAGCAGTTCTTC	CASSLSGMMETEQFF
TRBV27	TRBJ2-7	23	TRBD1	.	TGTGCCAGCAGTTTCCTCGGGACAGGGGCAACCCCGGGCCGGTTGGACTTTTTCTACGAGCAGTACTTC	CASSFLGTGATPGRLDFFYEQYF
TRBV7-9	TRBJ1-2	13	.	.	TGTGCCAGCAGCTTAGCTACAGCTATAGGCTACACCTTC	CASSLATAIGYTF
TRBV5-6	TRBJ2-3	15	TRBD2	.	TGTGCCAGCAGGACTAGCGGGAGTATCCCAGATACGCAGTATTTT	CASRTSGSIPDTQYF
TRBV14	TRBJ2-1	12	.	.	TGTGCCAGCAGTTCTAACTACAATGAGCAGTTCTTC	CASSSNYNEQFF
TRBV13	TRBJ2-7	16	TRBD1	once	TGTGCCAGCAGCACCCGACAGGGGTCGGGTACCTACGAGCAGTACTTC	CASSTRQGSGTYEQYF
TRBV7-6	TRBJ1-1	14	TRBD1	.	TGTGCCAGCAGCTTCTGGACAGGGAACACTGAAGCTTTCTTT	CASSFWTGNTEAFF
TRBV4-3	TRBJ2-5	14	.	.	TGCGCCAGCAGCCAAGGGGGCAACTGGGAGACCCAGTACTTC	CASSQGGNWETQYF
TRBV2	TRBJ1-2	14	TRBD1	.	TGTGCCAGCCGAGGGACAGGGAGCGTGGAAGGCTACACCTTC	CASRGTGSVEGYTF
TRBV5-6	TRBJ2-1	12	.	.	TGTGCCAGCAGCTTAGACTACAATGAGCAGTTCTTC	CASSLDYNEQFF
TRBV5-1	TRBJ1-1	15	.	.	TGCGCCAGCAGCTTGGACGGAGATACGAACACTGAAGCTTTCTTT	CASSLDGDTNTEAFF
TRBV7-3	TRBJ2-2	13	.	.	TGTGCCAGCAGCTTAGGTTACACCGGGGAGCTGTTTTTT	CASSLGYTGELFF
TRBV7-6	TRBJ2-1	17	.	.	TGTGCCAGCAGCTTAGCAACAGTACCCAGCTCCTACAATGAGCAGTTCTTC	CASSLATVPSSYNEQFF
TRBV6-5	TRBJ1-1	14	TRBD1	.	TGTGCCAGCAGTTACGACAGGGTGATTGCTGAAGCTTTCTTT	CASSYDRVIAEAFF
TRBV7-3	TRBJ2-7	15	.	.	TGTGCCAGCAGCCCAAACCATAGCGGTCTCTACGAGCAGTACTTC	CASSPNHSGLYEQYF